This T cell receptor (beta chain) was identified during a study of cytomegalovirus exposure and HLA in healthy donors. Study information: Around 76% of roughly 430 genotyped donors fell in the Caucasian-associated ancestry cluster.

13 Jbeta primers and 60 Vbeta primers were used for the PCR. Clones were sequenced by immunoSEQ multiplex PCR, and TCRdb holds only the in-frame ones, with some missing. The data hold tens of thousands of clones, with under 85% observed a single time. Germline CDR1 reads PRHDT; CDR2 reads FYEKMQ (reference sequence). The length of the CDR3 is 12 residues. Trimming took 4 bases from V and 4 from J; bases not matched to a gene: 0. The chain carries TRBV13 and TRBJ2-7; 8 positions agree with TRBD2. Sequenced: PBMCs. This receptor was obtained from a man between 45 and 60 years old in good health and CMV-seronegative. The CDR3 coding sequence is TGTGCCAGCAGCTCGGGGGGGTACGAGCAGTACTTC. Translating gives CASSSGGYEQYF.